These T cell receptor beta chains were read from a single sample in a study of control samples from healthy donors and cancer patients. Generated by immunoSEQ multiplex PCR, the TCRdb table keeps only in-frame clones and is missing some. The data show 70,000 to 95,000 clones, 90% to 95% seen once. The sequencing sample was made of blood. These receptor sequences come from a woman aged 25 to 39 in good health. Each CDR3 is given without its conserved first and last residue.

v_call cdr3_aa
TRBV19 ASSISASYPGNTIY
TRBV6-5 ATMPGAFADTQY
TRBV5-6 ASSLGGDYGYT
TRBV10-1 ASSEAVSDTQY
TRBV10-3 AISALAGVHEQF
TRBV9 ASSVGTLVETQY
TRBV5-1 ASSSVTYTGELF
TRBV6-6 ASSLFEGRYEQY
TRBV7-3 ASSPNLLAGRTDTQY
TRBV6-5 ASIADRTNYGYT
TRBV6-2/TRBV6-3 ASSYGTSVRETQY
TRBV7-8 ASSLFAGGLYEQY
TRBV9 ASSNVGVWDTIY
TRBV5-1 ASSPMTGREILNSPLH
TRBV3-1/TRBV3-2 ASSQGPGAQYEQY
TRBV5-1 ASSLGTGGEETQY
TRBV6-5 ASSLWGGNQPQH
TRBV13 ASTQDRAHTEAF
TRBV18 ASSPQGQGLRGYT
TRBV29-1 SVDKVGRTEAF
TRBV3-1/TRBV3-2 ASSQVSRTGFTDTQY
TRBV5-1 ASSLGGLARDEQY
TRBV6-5 ASSPRQGAYEQY
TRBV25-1 ASSETGMASETQY
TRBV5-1 ASSLGQDQETQY
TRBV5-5 ASSRLGGYNEQF